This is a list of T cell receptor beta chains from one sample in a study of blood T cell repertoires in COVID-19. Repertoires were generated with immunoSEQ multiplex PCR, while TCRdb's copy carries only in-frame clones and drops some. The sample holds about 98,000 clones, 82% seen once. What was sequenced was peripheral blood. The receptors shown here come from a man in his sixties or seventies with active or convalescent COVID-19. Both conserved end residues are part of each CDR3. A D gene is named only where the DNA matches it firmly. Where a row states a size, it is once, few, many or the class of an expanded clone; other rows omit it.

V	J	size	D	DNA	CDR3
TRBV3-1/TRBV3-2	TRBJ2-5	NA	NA	TGTGCCAGCAGCCAAGCCCTAGAGGAGACCCAGTACTTC	CASSQALEETQYF
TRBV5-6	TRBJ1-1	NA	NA	TGTGCCAGCAGCTTGACCGGCGGTGGCGGACAGAACACTGAAGCTTTCTTT	CASSLTGGGGQNTEAFF
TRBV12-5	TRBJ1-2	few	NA	TGTGCTAGTGGTTTGAACAGGGTTTGGAACTATGGCTACACCTTC	CASGLNRVWNYGYTF
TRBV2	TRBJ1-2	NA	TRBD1	TGTGCCAGCAGCCCCCTGGCCGGGACAGGGGGCGTGAACTATGGCTACACCTTC	CASSPLAGTGGVNYGYTF
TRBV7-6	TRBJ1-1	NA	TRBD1	TGTGCCAGCAGCCAGACAGGGGATGAAGCTTTCTTT	CASSQTGDEAFF
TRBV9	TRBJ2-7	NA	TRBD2	TGTGCCAGCAGCGTAAGCGGGGGAAACTCCTACGAGCAGTACTTC	CASSVSGGNSYEQYF
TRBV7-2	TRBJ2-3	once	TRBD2	TGTGCCAGCAGCTTCAGGCGGGGGGGCCGCGCAGATACGCAGTATTTT	CASSFRRGGRADTQYF
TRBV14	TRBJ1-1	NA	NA	TGTGCCAGCAGCCAACGGGTTATGAACACTGAAGCTTTCTTT	CASSQRVMNTEAFF
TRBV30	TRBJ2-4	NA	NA	TGTGCCTGGAGTGTAGGGGCCTTAGCCAAAAACATTCAGTACTTC	CAWSVGALAKNIQYF
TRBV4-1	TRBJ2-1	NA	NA	TGCGCCAGCATGGGCAGCCACAATGAGCAATTCTTC	CASMGSHNEQFF
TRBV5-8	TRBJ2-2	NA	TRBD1	TGTGCCAGCAGAAAGGGACAGGGTGACACCGGGGAGCTGTTTTTT	CASRKGQGDTGELFF
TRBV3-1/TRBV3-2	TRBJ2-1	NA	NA	TGTGCCAGCACCCGCGGTGGCCATATTGAGCAGTTCTTC	CASTRGGHIEQFF
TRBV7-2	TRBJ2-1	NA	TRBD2	TGTGCCAGCAGCTTCGGGGGGAACAATGAGCAGTTCTTC	CASSFGGNNEQFF
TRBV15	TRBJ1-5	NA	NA	TGTGCCACCAGCAGAGATGTCCCTTCGACAGCCTACTATAGCAATCAGCCCCAGCATTTT	CATSRDVPSTAYYSNQPQHF
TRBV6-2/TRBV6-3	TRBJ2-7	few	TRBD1	TGTGCCAGCAGTCCCGGGACAGCTTACGAGCAGTACTTC	CASSPGTAYEQYF
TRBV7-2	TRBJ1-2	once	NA	TGTGCCAGCAGCTTAACCCCCGTTTTGAGTAATGGCTACACCTTC	CASSLTPVLSNGYTF
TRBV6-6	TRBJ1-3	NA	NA	TGTGCCAGCAGTTCTCCCGACCGGACTTTATATTTT	CASSSPDRTLYF
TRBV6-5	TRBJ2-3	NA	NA	TGTGCCAGCAGTCATCTTGTTGGGGCGGCAGATACGCAGTATTTT	CASSHLVGAADTQYF
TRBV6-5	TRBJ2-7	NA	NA	TGTGCCAGCGCTCCCTCAGGGATCCTGTCCTACGAGCAGTACTTC	CASAPSGILSYEQYF
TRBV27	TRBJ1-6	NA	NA	TGTGCCAGCAGTTTGGAGGGCCCGGGGAATTCACCCCTCCACTTT	CASSLEGPGNSPLHF
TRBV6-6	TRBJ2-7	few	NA	TGTGCCAGCAGACGAACTGGTTACGAGCAGTACTTC	CASRRTGYEQYF
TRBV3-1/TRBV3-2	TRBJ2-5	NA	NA	TGTGCCAGCAGCCAAACGGACAGAAAAGAGACCCAGTACTTC	CASSQTDRKETQYF
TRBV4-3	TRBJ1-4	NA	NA	TGCGCCAGCAGCCAGGGGGCAATGGGCGAAAAACTGTTTTTT	CASSQGAMGEKLFF